The source of this TCR beta chain is a study of beta chain features in type 1 diabetes. A remark on this clone: Antigen unknown.

The germline V gene encodes CDR1 MNHNS and CDR2 SASEGT. The CDR3 is made up of 12 amino acids. V lost 5 bases to trimming and J lost 4 bases, with 6 bases between them. Overall study results and limits: For type 1 diabetes patients, VDJ junctions showed fewer insertions and more deletions. Patients with Type 1 diabetes showed moderately but significantly shorter TCRB CDR3s in all four CD4+ subsets.

cDNA synthesis used the whole RNA isolate, giving expressed TCRB sequences. The repertoire was sequenced with immunoSEQ multiplex PCR; TCRdb's copy has only in-frame clones and lacks some. Among roughly 700,000 clones, roughly an eighth were seen once, and the ten largest hold about 0.02%. This clonotype was sampled from a man between 18 and 29 years old with type 1 diabetes. The sequencing input was naive CD4+ T cells from blood. V is TRBV6-1 and J is TRBJ1-5; TRBD1 might be the D (6 bases). CDR3 DNA sequence: TGTGCCAGCAGTACAGGGAATCAGCCCCAGCATTTT. This gives the protein CASSTGNQPQHF.